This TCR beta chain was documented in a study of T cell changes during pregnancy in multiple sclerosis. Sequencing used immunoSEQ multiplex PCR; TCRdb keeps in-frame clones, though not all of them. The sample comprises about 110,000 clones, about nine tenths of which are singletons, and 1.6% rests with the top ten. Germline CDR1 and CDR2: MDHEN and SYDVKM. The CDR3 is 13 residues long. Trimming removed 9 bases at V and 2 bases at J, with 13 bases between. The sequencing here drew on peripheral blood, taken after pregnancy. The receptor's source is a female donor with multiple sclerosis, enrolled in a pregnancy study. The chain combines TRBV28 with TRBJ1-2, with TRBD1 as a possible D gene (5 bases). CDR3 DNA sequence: TGTGCCAGTGGGGCGGATAGAAACTATGGCTACACCTTC. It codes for CASGADRNYGYTF.